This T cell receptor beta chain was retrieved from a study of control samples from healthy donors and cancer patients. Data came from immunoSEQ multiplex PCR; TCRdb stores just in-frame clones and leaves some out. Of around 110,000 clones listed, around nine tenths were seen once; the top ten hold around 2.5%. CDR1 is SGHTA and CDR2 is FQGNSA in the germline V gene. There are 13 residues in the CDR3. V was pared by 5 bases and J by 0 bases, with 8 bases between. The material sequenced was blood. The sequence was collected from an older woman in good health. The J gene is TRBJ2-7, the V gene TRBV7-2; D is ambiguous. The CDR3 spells CASSPGVSYEQYF. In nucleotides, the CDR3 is TGTGCCAGCAGCCCTGGAGTCTCCTACGAGCAGTACTTC.